The 30 T cell receptor beta chains presented below share a single source sample, sequenced in a study of shared clonotypes between healthy human individuals. Clones were read by immunoSEQ multiplex PCR, and TCRdb kept only the in-frame ones, dropping some. The sample carries approximately 460,000 clones, 77% recorded once. The source material was PBMCs. The receptors here all came from a woman aged 40 to 50 in good health. Some clones in this sample may be carry-over from other donors' samples.

Regarding this clone: This likely stems from a read error, as it lies one base from a far larger clone. This rearrangement joins TRBV5-1 to TRBJ2-5, with D uncertain. This CDR3 is 14 amino acids long. Germline V CDR1 and CDR2: SGHRS, YFSETQ. In DNA, the CDR3 is TGCGCCGGCAGCTTGGGCTCCTTGCAGGAGACCCAGTACTTC. Its translation is CAGSLGSLQETQYF.

There are a few counts of this clone. The chain couples TRBV10-3 to TRBJ1-2; 9 positions agree with TRBD1. The junction had 2 bases not matched to a gene; V was cut back by 2 bases and J by 4 bases. CDR3 length: 14 amino acids. The germline V gene has CDR1 ENHRY and CDR2 SYGVKD. The CDR3 sequence: CAISELGQGYGYTF. CDR3 coding DNA: TGTGCCATCAGTGAGCTGGGACAGGGCTATGGCTACACCTTC.

J is TRBJ2-7 and V is TRBV11-2; D perhaps matches TRBD2 (5 bases). With 1 base removed from V and 6 bases from J, the gap between germline ends came to 16 bases. Germline V CDR1 and CDR2: SGHAT, FQNNGV. The CDR3 sequence is 15 residues long. CDR3 sequence (DNA): TGTGCCAGCAGCTTAGTAGGGCCTCGGGGTGGCGAGCAGTACTTC. It yields the protein CASSLVGPRGGEQYF.

A word on this clone: An end of the junction differs from the germline gene, which may be a read error. V gene TRBV6-5 combines with J gene TRBJ2-7; TRBD2 might be the D (6 bases). Germline loops: CDR1 MNHEY, CDR2 SVGAGI. The CDR3 runs to 11 residues. CDR3 bases: TGTGCCAGCAGTAACGGAGGGCATAGGAACTTC. Amino acid sequence: CASSNGGHRNF.

The gene calls are TRBV30 and TRBJ2-5; 9 positions match TRBD2. The last part of the DNA fits TRBJ2-7 better; the J call may be wrong. The CDR3 has 14 residues. The V gene's germline CDR1 is GTSNPN and CDR2 SVGIG (reference sequence). CDR3 coding DNA: TGTGCCTGGAAAGAGACTAGCGGTCCCTACGAGCAGTACTTC. Its protein is CAWKETSGPYEQYF.

As regards this clone: A far larger clone lies a single base away; this is likely a read error. The chain couples TRBV5-6 to TRBJ1-1; perhaps TRBD1 as D (6 bases). The germline gives CDR1 SGHDT, CDR2 YYEEEE. CDR3 length: 17 amino acids. CDR3 in DNA: TGTGCCAGCCACTATATGACAGGTTTACTTGATAACACTGAAGCTCTCTTT. Protein sequence: CASHYMTGLLDNTEALF.

The CDR3 DNA reads as TGTGCCAGCAGCTTAAGAGGGACTACCTACGAGCAGTACTTC. Translation: CASSLRGTTYEQYF. V and J are TRBV7-2 and TRBJ2-7; 7 bases agree with TRBD2. CDR3 length: 14 amino acids. Germline values: CDR1 SGHTA, CDR2 FQGNSA. Trimming at V came to 2 bases and at J to 2 bases, leaving 3 bases not matched to a gene.

The gene calls are TRBV4-2 and TRBJ1-4; D might be TRBD1 (5 bases). This CDR3 is 17 amino acids long. From germline, CDR1 is LGHNA and CDR2 YNFKEQ. V was trimmed by 1 base and J by 8 bases, leaving 20 bases between them. This chain's CDR3 is CASSQAESSQGREKLFF. In nucleotides, the CDR3 is TGTGCCAGCAGCCAAGCGGAAAGCAGTCAGGGAAGGGAAAAACTGTTTTTT.

The table lists this clone with a few counts. A read error is the likely source, as a far larger clone sits one nucleotide away. Other nucleotide sequences in the sample specify the same CDR3. The genes are TRBV30 and TRBJ2-2; a weak D match, TRBD1 (6 bases). The CDR3 runs to 11 residues. The germline V gene has CDR1 GTSNPN and CDR2 SVGIG (reference sequence). CDR3 protein: CATGNTGELFF. CDR3 DNA: TGTGCCACAGGGAACACCGGGGAGCTGTTCTTT.

This clone occurred once. V and J are TRBV5-1 and TRBJ2-3, with TRBD2 matching over 12 bases. Trimming cost V 3 bases and J 0 bases; bases outside gene matches: 8. The CDR3 consists of 18 residues. Germline values: CDR1 SGHRS, CDR2 YFSETQ. The CDR3 loop is CASSWLAGGEISTDTQYF. CDR3 nucleotide sequence: TGCGCCAGCAGCTGGCTAGCGGGAGGGGAAATTAGCACAGATACGCAGTATTTT.

The chain recombines TRBV29-1 with TRBJ2-1, with 7 bases lining up with TRBD1. Germline CDR1 and CDR2: SQVTM and ANQGSEA. This CDR3 spans 13 amino acids. Trimming took 8 bases from V and 8 from J; bases not matched to a gene: 12. The CDR3 spells CSSGQDLLDEQFF. The DNA of the CDR3 is TGCAGCAGTGGACAGGACCTCTTGGATGAGCAGTTCTTC.

V is TRBV5-4 and J is TRBJ1-2, with 10 bases aligning to TRBD1. The V gene end was trimmed by 4 bases and the J gene end by 4 bases; junction bases not matched to a gene: 7. This CDR3 spans 15 amino acids. Germline-derived CDR1 and CDR2 are SGHNT and YYREEE (reference sequence). This chain's CDR3 is CASSPGQGGGYGYTF. CDR3 coding DNA: TGTGCCAGCAGCCCCGGACAGGGGGGAGGCTATGGCTACACCTTC.

This sequence joins TRBV6-6 and TRBJ1-2; D is ambiguous. Looked up from germline, CDR1 is MNHNY and CDR2 is SVGAGI (reference sequence). The CDR3 sequence is 13 residues long. The V gene lost 0 bases and the J gene lost 5 bases, with 7 bases spanning the gap. The CDR3 DNA follows: TGTGCCAGCAGTTACTCCCCTGGGTATGGCTACACCTTC. It specifies CASSYSPGYGYTF.

A note on this clone: A far larger clone lies a single base away; this is likely a read error. This chain uses TRBV4-2 with TRBJ2-6, with no clear D. The CDR3 totals 18 residues. V was clipped by 5 bases and J by 0 bases, with 17 bases between them. Germline V gives CDR1 LGHNA, CDR2 YNFKEQ. The CDR3 nucleotides are TGTGCCAGCAGCGTACCGGTACAGCTTTCCTCTGGGGCCAACGTCCTGACTTTC. As protein: CASSVPVQLSSGANVLTF.

This clone was counted once. The chain links TRBV7-3 to TRBJ1-2; 8 bases are shared with TRBD1. With 2 bases clipped from V and 6 bases from J, the junction kept 8 bases outside the gene matches. CDR1 is SGHTA, CDR2 FQGTGA, per germline. The CDR3 covers 15 residues. The CDR3 loop reads CASSLQGAAPDGYTF. The CDR3 nucleotides read TGTGCCAGCAGCTTACAGGGGGCGGCCCCGGATGGCTACACCTTC.

This clone was found a few times. The chain couples TRBV28 to TRBJ1-3; tentative D call: TRBD1 (5 bases). Germline V gene sequence: CDR1 MDHEN, CDR2 SYDVKM. The germline V and J ends were trimmed by 2 bases and 7 bases, with 15 bases remaining between them. There are 15 residues in the CDR3. The chain's CDR3 is CASSLGVGAPNTIYF. CDR3 sequence (DNA): TGTGCCAGCAGTTTAGGTGTAGGGGCCCCGAACACCATATATTTT.

The genes are TRBV5-6 and TRBJ1-1; D uncertain. This CDR3 spans 17 amino acids. Trimming stripped 1 base from V and 0 bases from J, with 16 bases between. Per the germline V gene, CDR1 is SGHDT and CDR2 is YYEEEE. The CDR3 DNA follows: TGTGCCAGCAGCTTGAGGAGGGCCATAAGCATGAACACTGAAGCTTTCTTT. Translation: CASSLRRAISMNTEAFF. The complete variable domain, with remaining parts taken from reference TRBV5-6 and TRBJ1-1, reads DAGVTQSPTHLIKTRGQQVTLRCSPKSGHDTVSWYQQALGQGPQFIFQYYEEEERQRGNFPDRFSGHQFPNYSSELNVNALLLGDSALYLCASSLRRAISMNTEAFFGQGTRLTVV.

Of note for this clone: Since a far larger clone is one base different, this is likely a read error. The chain combines TRBV10-3 with TRBJ2-7; possibly TRBD1 or TRBD2 for D (5 bases each). The CDR3 spans 15 residues. Germline CDR1 and CDR2: ENHRY and SYGVKD. The CDR3, as DNA: TGTGCCACCAGTGAGGGGCCTTCGTCGTCCTACGAGCAGTACTTC. Its protein product is CATSEGPSSSYEQYF.

This chain joins TRBV11-2 and TRBJ2-1, with TRBD1 identical over 11 bases. Germline trimming cut 4 bases from V and 7 bases from J; bases unmatched to any gene: 12. Germline V gene sequence: CDR1 SGHAT, CDR2 FQNNGV. The CDR3 totals 17 residues. The CDR3 is CASSSEGRTGGRNEQFF. The CDR3 DNA sequence: TGTGCCAGCAGCTCCGAGGGGAGGACAGGGGGCAGGAATGAGCAGTTCTTC.

For this clone: At the DNA level, this CDR3 is encoded by other sequences in the same sample as well. The CDR3 is CASSDSGSSYNEQFF. The DNA of the CDR3 is TGTGCCAGCAGTGACAGCGGGAGCTCCTACAATGAGCAGTTCTTC. The rearrangement links TRBV6-4 to TRBJ2-1; 8 nucleotides match TRBD2. The trim removed 2 bases at V and 0 bases at J, leaving 0 bases unmatched. The CDR3 spans 15 residues. Germline V gives CDR1 MRHNA, CDR2 SNTAGT.

On this clone itself: The same CDR3 also results from other DNA sequences found in this sample. V gene TRBV6-4 combines with J gene TRBJ2-1, with 8 bases matching TRBD2. CDR1 MRHNA and CDR2 SNTAGT come from the germline V gene. The length of the CDR3 is 15 residues. After removal of 0 bases from V and 4 bases from J, the junction contained 2 bases not matched to a gene. CDR3 sequence reads: CASSDSAGGYNEQFF. In nucleotides, the CDR3 is TGTGCCAGCAGTGACTCGGCGGGAGGATACAATGAGCAGTTCTTC.

The chain couples TRBV5-1 to TRBJ1-3, with D possibly TRBD1 on 6 matching bases. V was pared by 1 base and J by 1 base, with 9 bases between. The germline gives CDR1 SGHRS, CDR2 YFSETQ. The CDR3 runs to 15 residues. For the CDR3, the DNA is TGCGCCAGCAGCTTGTGGGGGGCATCTGGAAACACCATATATTTT. Protein: CASSLWGASGNTIYF.

This clone was found many times. Other DNA sequences in the same sample also yield this CDR3. The chain couples TRBV5-1 to TRBJ2-3; 7 bases agree with TRBD1. V gave up 5 bases and J gave up 2 bases; unmatched junction bases: 5. The CDR3 loop spans 14 amino acids. The germline V gene encodes CDR1 SGHRS and CDR2 YFSETQ. Here the CDR3 DNA reads TGCGCCAGCAGTCTGGGACAGACCACAGATACGCAGTATTTT. Its translation is CASSLGQTTDTQYF.

The gene calls are TRBV30 and TRBJ2-3, with D tentatively TRBD2 (6 bases). Deletions cut 1 base from V and 4 bases from J, with 15 bases between. Germline CDR1 is GTSNPN and CDR2 is SVGIG (reference sequence). The CDR3 is 15 residues long. For the CDR3, the DNA is TGTGCCTGGAGTGATTTGGGGGGACTGGCAGATACGCAGTATTTT. Translated: CAWSDLGGLADTQYF.

This chain joins TRBV19 and TRBJ2-2; 8 nucleotides match TRBD2. The junction had 2 bases not matched to a gene; V was cut back by 6 bases and J by 2 bases. The CDR3 length is 14 residues. Germline V gene data show CDR1 as LNHDA and CDR2 as SQIVND (reference sequence). CDR3 DNA sequence: TGTGCCAGTAGGGGACTAGTAAACACCGGGGAGCTGTTTTTT. As protein: CASRGLVNTGELFF. Looking up the rest from reference TRBV19 and TRBJ2-2 gives the full variable domain: DGGITQSPKYLFRKEGQNVTLSCEQNLNHDAMYWYRQDPGQGLRLIYYSQIVNDFQKGDIAEGYSVSREKKESFPLTVTSAQKNPTAFYLCASRGLVNTGELFFGEGSRLTVL.

The chain combines TRBV6-5 with TRBJ2-7; D unresolved. Per the germline V gene, CDR1 is MNHEY and CDR2 is SVGAGI. V lost 7 bases to trimming and J lost 2 bases, with 18 bases between them. This CDR3 spans 15 amino acids. The CDR3 DNA sequence: TGTGCCAGCACCTACCTTGACCTTAGTCCCTACGAGCAGTACTTC. This encodes CASTYLDLSPYEQYF.

This chain links TRBV11-2 with TRBJ2-1; 8 bases map to TRBD2. CDR1 is SGHAT, CDR2 FQNNGV, per germline. J was trimmed by 5 bases and V by 6 bases; bases with no gene match: 6. The CDR3 totals 14 residues. In DNA, the CDR3 is TGTGCCAGCAGAACGGGACTAGGGAACAATGAGCAGTTCTTC. It codes for CASRTGLGNNEQFF.

V gene TRBV5-1 combines with J gene TRBJ2-1; 14 bases are shared with TRBD2. With V trimmed by 3 bases and J by 10 bases, 6 bases remained unmatched. This CDR3 has 15 residues. Germline V gene lookup returns CDR1 SGHRS and CDR2 YFSETQ. Here the CDR3 reads CASSWGLAGVGEQFF. The DNA for the CDR3 is TGCGCCAGCAGCTGGGGACTAGCGGGAGTAGGAGAGCAGTTCTTC.

This sequence joins TRBV6-1 and TRBJ1-4; perhaps TRBD1 as D (6 bases). V was trimmed by 8 bases and J by 5 bases, leaving 15 bases between them. Germline V gives CDR1 MNHNS, CDR2 SASEGT. The CDR3 is made up of 14 amino acids. Written as DNA, the CDR3 is TGTGCCAGCGGACCGACAGGCTTCAATGAAAAACTGTTTTTT. As protein: CASGPTGFNEKLFF.

The rearrangement joins TRBV6-5 to TRBJ1-1, with D uncertain. Germline V gene data show CDR1 as MNHEY and CDR2 as SVGAGI. V was shortened by 4 bases and J by 1 base, with 7 bases between the two germline ends. The CDR3 has 13 amino acids. The DNA for the CDR3 is TGTGCCAGCAGTTCCCCGGGGAACACTGAAGCTTTCTTT. Translating it yields CASSSPGNTEAFF.